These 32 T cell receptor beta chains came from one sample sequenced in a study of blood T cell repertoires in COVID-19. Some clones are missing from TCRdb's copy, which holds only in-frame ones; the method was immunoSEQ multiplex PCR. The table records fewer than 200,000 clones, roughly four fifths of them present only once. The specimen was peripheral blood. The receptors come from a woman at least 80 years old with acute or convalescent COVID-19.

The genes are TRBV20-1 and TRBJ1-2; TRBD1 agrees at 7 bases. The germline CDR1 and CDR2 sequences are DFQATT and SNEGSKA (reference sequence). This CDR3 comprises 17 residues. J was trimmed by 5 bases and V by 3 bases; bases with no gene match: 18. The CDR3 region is CSASRGLGVYFWYGYTF. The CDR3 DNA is TGCAGTGCTAGTAGGGGGCTAGGGGTCTACTTTTGGTATGGCTACACCTTC.

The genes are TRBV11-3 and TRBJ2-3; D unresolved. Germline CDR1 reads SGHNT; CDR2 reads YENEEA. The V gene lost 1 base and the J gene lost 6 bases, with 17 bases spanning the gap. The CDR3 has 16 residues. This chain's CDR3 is CASSLGSLLEPDTQYF. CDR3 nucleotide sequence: TGTGCCAGCAGCTTAGGGTCCCTGCTCGAGCCCGATACGCAGTATTTT. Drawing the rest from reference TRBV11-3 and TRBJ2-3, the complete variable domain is EAGVVQSPRYKIIEKKQPVAFWCNPISGHNTLYWYLQNLGQGPELLIRYENEEAVDDSQLPKDRFSAERLKGVDSTLKIQPAELGDSAVYLCASSLGSLLEPDTQYFGPGTRLTVL.

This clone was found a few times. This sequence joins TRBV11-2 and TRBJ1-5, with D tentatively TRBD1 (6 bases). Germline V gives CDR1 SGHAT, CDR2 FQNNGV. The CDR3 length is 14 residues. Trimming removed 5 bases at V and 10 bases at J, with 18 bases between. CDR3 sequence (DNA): TGTGCCAGCAGCGAGGACAGCCTCACAGGTCCCCAGCATTTT. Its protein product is CASSEDSLTGPQHF.

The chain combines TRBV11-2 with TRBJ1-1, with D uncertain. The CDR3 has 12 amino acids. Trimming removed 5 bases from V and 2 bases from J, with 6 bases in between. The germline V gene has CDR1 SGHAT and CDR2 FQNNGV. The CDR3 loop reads CASSTENTEAFF. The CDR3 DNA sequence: TGTGCCAGCAGCACAGAAAACACTGAAGCTTTCTTT.

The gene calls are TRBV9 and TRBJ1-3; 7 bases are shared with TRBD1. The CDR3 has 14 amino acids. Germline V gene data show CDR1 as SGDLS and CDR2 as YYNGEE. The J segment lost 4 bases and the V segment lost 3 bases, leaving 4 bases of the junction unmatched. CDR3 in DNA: TGTGCCAGCAGCGGAGGGACAGTGGGAAACACCATATATTTT. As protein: CASSGGTVGNTIYF.

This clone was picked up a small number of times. The CDR3 reads CASSEYTDNSPLHF. The CDR3 bases are TGTGCCAGCAGTGAATATACAGACAATTCACCCCTCCACTTT. The chain recombines TRBV25-1 with TRBJ1-6; D ambiguous. V was shortened by 0 bases and J by 7 bases, with 7 bases between the two germline ends. The length of the CDR3 is 14 residues. Germline V gene lookup returns CDR1 MGHDK and CDR2 SYGVNS.

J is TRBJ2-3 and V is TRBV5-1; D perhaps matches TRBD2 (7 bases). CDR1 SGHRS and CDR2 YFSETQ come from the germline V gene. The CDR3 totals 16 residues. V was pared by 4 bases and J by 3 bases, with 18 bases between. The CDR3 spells CASSPMGGGSTDTQYF. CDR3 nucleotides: TGCGCCAGCAGCCCCATGGGAGGGGGGTCGACAGATACGCAGTATTTT.

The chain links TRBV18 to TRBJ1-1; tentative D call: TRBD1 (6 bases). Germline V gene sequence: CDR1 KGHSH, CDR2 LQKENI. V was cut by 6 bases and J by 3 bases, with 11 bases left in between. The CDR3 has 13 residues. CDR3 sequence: CASSQGGDTEAFF. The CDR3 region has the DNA TGTGCCAGCTCGCAAGGGGGGGACACTGAAGCTTTCTTT.

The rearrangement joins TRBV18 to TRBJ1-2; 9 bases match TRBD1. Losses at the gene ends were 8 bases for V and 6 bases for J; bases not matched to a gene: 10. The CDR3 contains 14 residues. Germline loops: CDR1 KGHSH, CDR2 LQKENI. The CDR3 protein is CASAPGTGLDGYTF. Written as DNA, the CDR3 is TGTGCCAGCGCCCCCGGGACAGGGCTAGATGGCTACACCTTC.

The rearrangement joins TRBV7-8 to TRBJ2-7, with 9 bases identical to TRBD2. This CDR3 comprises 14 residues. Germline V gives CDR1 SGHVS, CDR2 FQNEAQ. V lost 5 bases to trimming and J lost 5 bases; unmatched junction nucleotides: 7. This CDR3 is CASSTIAGVDEQYF. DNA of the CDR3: TGTGCCAGCAGCACGATAGCGGGAGTAGACGAGCAGTACTTC.

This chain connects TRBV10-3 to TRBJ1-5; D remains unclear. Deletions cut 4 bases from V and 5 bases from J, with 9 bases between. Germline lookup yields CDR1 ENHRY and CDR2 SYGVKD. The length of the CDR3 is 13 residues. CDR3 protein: CAISVTADQPQHF. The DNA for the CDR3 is TGTGCCATCAGTGTAACAGCCGATCAGCCCCAGCATTTT.

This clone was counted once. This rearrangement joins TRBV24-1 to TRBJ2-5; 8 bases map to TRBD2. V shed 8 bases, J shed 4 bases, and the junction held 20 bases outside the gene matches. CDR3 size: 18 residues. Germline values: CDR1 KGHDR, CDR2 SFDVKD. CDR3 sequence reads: CATTISRPGRAYPETQYF. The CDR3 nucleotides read TGTGCCACCACGATAAGTCGCCCCGGGAGGGCCTATCCAGAGACCCAGTACTTC.

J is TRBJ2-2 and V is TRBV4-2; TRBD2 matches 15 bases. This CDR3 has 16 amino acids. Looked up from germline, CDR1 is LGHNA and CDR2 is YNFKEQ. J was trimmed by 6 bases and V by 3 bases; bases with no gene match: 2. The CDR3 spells CASSQGLAGGAGELFF. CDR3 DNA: TGTGCCAGCAGCCAGGGACTAGCGGGGGGTGCCGGGGAGCTGTTTTTT.

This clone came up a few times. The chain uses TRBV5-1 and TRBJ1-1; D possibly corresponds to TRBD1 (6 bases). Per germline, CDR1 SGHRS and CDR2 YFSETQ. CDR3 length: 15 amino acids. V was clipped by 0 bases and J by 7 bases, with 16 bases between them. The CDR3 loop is CASSLATGQFGEAFF. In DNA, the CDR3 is TGCGCCAGCAGCTTGGCCACAGGGCAATTTGGTGAAGCTTTCTTT.

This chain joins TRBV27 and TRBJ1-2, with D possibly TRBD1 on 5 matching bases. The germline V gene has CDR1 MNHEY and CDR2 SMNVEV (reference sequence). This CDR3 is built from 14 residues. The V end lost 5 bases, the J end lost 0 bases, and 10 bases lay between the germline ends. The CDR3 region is CASSGHGSNYGYTF. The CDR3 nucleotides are TGTGCCAGCAGTGGACACGGCTCTAACTATGGCTACACCTTC.

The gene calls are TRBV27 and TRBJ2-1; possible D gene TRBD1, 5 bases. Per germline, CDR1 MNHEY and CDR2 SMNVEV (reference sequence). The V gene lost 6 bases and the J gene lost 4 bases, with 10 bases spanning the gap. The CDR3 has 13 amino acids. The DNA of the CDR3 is TGTGCCAGCAGGGACAATACGTACAATGAGCAGTTCTTC. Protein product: CASRDNTYNEQFF.

The CDR3 reads CASGRTQTSYNEQFF. CDR3 DNA: TGTGCCAGCGGAAGGACACAAACCTCCTACAATGAGCAGTTCTTC. V gene TRBV7-9 combines with J gene TRBJ2-1, with D perhaps matching TRBD1 (5 bases). Germline CDR1 reads SEHNR; CDR2 reads FQNEAQ (reference sequence). V gave up 8 bases and J gave up 0 bases, with 14 bases separating them. The CDR3 spans 15 residues.

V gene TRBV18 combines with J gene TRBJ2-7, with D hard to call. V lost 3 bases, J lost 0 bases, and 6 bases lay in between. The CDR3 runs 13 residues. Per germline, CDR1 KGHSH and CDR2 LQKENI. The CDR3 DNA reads TGTGCCAGCTCACCGGTCAGCTCCTACGAGCAGTACTTC. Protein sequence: CASSPVSSYEQYF.

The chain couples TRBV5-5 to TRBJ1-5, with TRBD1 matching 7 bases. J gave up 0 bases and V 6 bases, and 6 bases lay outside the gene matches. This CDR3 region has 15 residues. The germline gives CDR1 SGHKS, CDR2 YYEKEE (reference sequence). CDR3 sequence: CASTRDSYSNQPQHF. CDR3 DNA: TGTGCCAGCACTCGGGACAGCTATAGCAATCAGCCCCAGCATTTT. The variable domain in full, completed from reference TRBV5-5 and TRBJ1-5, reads DAGVTQSPTHLIKTRGQQVTLRCSPISGHKSVSWYQQVLGQGPQFIFQYYEKEERGRGNFPDRFSARQFPNYSSELNVNALLLGDSALYLCASTRDSYSNQPQHFGDGTRLSIL.

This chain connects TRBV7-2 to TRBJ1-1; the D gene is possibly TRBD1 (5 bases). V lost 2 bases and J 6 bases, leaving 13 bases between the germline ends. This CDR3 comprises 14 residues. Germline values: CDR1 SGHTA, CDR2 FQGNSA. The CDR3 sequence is CASSLQGPGAEAFF. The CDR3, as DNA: TGTGCCAGCAGCTTACAGGGTCCTGGGGCTGAAGCTTTCTTT.

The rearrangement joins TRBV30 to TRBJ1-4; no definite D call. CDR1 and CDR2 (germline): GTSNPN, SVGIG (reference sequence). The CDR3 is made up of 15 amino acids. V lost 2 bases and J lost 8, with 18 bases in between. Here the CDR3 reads CAWSHHGGIGEKLFF. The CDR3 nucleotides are TGTGCCTGGAGTCATCATGGAGGGATTGGGGAAAAACTGTTTTTT. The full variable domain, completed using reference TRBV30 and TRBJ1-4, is SQTIHQWPATLVQPVGSPLSLECTVEGTSNPNLYWYRQAAGRGLQLLFYSVGIGQISSEVPQNLSASRPQDRQFILSSKKLLLSDSGFYLCAWSHHGGIGEKLFFGSGTQLSVL.

Here the CDR3 reads CASSLQRDTEQYF. The CDR3 bases are TGTGCCAGCAGCTTACAGCGGGACACCGAGCAGTACTTC. The rearrangement uses TRBV7-2 and TRBJ2-7, with D tentatively TRBD2 (7 bases). The CDR3 has 13 residues. V gave up 2 bases and J gave up 6 bases, with 11 bases separating them. Germline lookup yields CDR1 SGHTA and CDR2 FQGNSA.

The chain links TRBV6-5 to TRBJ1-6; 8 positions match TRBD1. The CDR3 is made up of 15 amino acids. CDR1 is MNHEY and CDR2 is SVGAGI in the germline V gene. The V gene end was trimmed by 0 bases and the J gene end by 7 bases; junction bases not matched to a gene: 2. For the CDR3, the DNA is TGTGCCAGCAGTTACTCGGCAGGGGGCAATTCACCCCTCCACTTT. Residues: CASSYSAGGNSPLHF.

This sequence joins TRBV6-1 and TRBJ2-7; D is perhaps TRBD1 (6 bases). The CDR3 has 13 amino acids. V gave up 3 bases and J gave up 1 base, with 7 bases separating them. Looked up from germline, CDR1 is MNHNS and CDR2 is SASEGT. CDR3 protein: CASSDGQSYEQYF. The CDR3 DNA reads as TGTGCCAGCAGTGACGGACAGTCCTACGAGCAGTACTTC.

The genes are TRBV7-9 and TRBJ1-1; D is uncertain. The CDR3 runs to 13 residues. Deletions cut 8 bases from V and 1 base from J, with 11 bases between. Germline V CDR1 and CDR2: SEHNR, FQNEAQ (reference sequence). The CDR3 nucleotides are TGTGCCAGCGACAACACAGAGAACACTGAAGCTTTCTTT. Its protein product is CASDNTENTEAFF.

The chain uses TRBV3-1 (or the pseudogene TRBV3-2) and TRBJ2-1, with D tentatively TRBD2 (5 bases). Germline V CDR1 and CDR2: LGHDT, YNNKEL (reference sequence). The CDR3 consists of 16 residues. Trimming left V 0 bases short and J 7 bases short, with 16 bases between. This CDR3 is CASSQERALARNEQFF. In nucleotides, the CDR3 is TGTGCCAGCAGCCAAGAACGGGCGCTAGCTAGGAATGAGCAGTTCTTC.

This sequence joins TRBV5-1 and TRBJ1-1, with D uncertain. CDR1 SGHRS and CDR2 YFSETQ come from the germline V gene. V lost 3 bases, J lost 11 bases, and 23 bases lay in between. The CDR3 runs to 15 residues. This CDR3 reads CASSSDLAGSETAFF. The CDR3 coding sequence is TGCGCCAGCAGCTCAGACCTGGCGGGATCGGAAACGGCTTTCTTT.

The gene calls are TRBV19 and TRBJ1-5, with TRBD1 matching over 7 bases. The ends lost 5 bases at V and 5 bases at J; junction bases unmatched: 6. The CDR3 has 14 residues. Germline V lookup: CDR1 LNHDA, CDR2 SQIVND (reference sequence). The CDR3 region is CASSPQGGDQPQHF. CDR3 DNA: TGTGCCAGTAGTCCTCAGGGGGGAGATCAGCCCCAGCATTTT.

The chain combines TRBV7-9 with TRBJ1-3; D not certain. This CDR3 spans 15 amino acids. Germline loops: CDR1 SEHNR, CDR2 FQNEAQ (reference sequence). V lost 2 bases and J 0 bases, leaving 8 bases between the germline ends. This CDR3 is CASSLISLSGNTIYF. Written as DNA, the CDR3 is TGTGCCAGCAGCTTAATTTCCCTCTCTGGAAACACCATATATTTT.

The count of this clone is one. The chain's CDR3 is CASSLGQIYGYTF. The DNA for the CDR3 is TGTGCCAGCAGCTTGGGGCAGATCTATGGCTACACCTTC. The genes are TRBV5-6 and TRBJ1-2; D call uncertain. The CDR3 consists of 13 residues. The V gene lost 0 bases and the J gene lost 4 bases, with 7 bases spanning the gap. CDR1 and CDR2 from the germline V gene are SGHDT and YYEEEE.

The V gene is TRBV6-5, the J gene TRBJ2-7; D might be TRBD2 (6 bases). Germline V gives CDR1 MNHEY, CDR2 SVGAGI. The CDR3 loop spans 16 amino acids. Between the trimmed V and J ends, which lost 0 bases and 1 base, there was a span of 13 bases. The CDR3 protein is CASSYSASAVSYEQYF. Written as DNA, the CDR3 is TGTGCCAGCAGTTACTCGGCTAGCGCGGTATCCTACGAGCAGTACTTC.

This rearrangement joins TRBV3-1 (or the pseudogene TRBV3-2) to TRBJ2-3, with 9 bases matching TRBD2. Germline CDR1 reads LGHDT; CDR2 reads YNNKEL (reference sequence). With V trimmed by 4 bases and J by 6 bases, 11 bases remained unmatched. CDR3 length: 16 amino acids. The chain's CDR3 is CASSLTLAGAPDTQYF. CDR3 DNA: TGTGCCAGCAGCCTGACTTTAGCGGGAGCCCCCGATACGCAGTATTTT.